This T cell receptor (beta chain) was recorded in a study of T cells in Graves' hyperthyroidism and ophthalmopathy. Germline V lookup: CDR1 KGHDR, CDR2 SFDVKD. The V and J ends lost 4 bases and 4 bases respectively, with 9 bases between them. There are 13 residues in the CDR3. Regions amplified from RNA transcripts were the TCR beta CDR3 regions. The HTBI primer set served for first-round RT-PCR of the TCR CDR3. From the multiplex PCR reads, TCRdb called clonotypes with MiXCR, one entry per CDR3 protein. The repertoire has about 710,000 distinct CDR3 sequences, 15% to 20% of them found once; the top ten carry 8.4%.

Sequencing used blood. This chain connects TRBV24-1 to TRBJ2-5; D gene uncertain. The sequence was collected from a man between 18 and 35 years old with Graves' hyperthyroidism. The CDR3 nucleotides are TGTGCCACCAGTGACCTAAACGGAGAGACCCAGTACTTC. Its translation is CATSDLNGETQYF.